A single sample is the source of the 3 T cell receptor beta chains below, sequenced in a study of human versus mouse CDR3 diversity and MHC coevolution. Method: immunoSEQ multiplex PCR; TCRdb's copy keeps in-frame clones and lacks some. This sample has about 83,000 clones, with around 93% found just once. The source material was naive CD4+ T cells from blood. Subset defined: CD45RO-negative CD62L-positive naive CD4 T cells. The receptors were gathered from a person aged 25 to 69 in good health.

The CDR3 spells CASSDRRGEQYF. The CDR3 DNA sequence: TGTGCCAGCAGTGACAGGAGAGGGGAGCAGTACTTC. This rearrangement joins TRBV6-1 to TRBJ2-7; a weak D match, TRBD2 (5 bases). Trimming stripped 3 bases from V and 7 bases from J, with 10 bases between. The germline CDR1 and CDR2 sequences are MNHNS and SASEGT. This CDR3 has 12 amino acids.

This sequence joins TRBV6-1 and TRBJ1-4, with D uncertain. The germline V gene has CDR1 MNHNS and CDR2 SASEGT. With 6 bases removed from V and 7 bases from J, the gap between germline ends came to 6 bases. The CDR3 totals 11 residues. This chain's CDR3 is CASSTGEKLFF. CDR3 coding DNA: TGTGCCAGCAGCACCGGTGAAAAACTGTTTTTT.

This chain connects TRBV2 to TRBJ1-1; D is ambiguous. The CDR3 has 15 residues. Germline CDR1 SNHLY, CDR2 FYNNEI. V was pared by 6 bases and J by 1 base, with 15 bases between. This CDR3 is CASRTSEMENTEAFF. CDR3 sequence (DNA): TGTGCCAGCAGGACCAGCGAGATGGAGAACACTGAAGCTTTCTTT. Full variable domain (outside the CDR3, taken from reference TRBV2 and TRBJ1-1): EPEVTQTPSHQVTQMGQEVILRCVPISNHLYFYWYRQILGQKVEFLVSFYNNEISEKSEIFDDQFSVERPDGSNFTLKIRSTKLEDSAMYFCASRTSEMENTEAFFGQGTRLTVV.